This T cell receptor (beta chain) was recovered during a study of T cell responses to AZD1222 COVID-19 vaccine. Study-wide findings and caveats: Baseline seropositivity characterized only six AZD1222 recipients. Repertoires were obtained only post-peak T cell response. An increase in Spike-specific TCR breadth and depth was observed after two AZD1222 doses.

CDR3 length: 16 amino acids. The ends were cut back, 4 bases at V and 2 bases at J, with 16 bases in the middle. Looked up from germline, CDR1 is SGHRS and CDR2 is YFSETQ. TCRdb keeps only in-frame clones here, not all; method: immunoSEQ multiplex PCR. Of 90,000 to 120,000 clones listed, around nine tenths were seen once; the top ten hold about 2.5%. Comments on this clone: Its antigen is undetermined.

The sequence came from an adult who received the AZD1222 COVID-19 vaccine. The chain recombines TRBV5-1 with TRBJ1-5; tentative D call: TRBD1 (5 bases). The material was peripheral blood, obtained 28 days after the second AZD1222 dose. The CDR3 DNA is TGCGCCAGCAGCCCGGCCTCAGGGACTGGCAATCAGCCCCAGCATTTT. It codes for CASSPASGTGNQPQHF. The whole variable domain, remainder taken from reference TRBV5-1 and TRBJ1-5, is KAGVTQTPRYLIKTRGQQVTLSCSPISGHRSVSWYQQTPGQGLQFLFEYFSETQRNKGNFPGRFSGRQFSNSRSEMNVSTLELGDSALYLCASSPASGTGNQPQHFGDGTRLSIL.